This TCR beta chain was sequenced during a study of OX40 agonist ivuxolimab in advanced cancers. As for the study in general: An agonistic anti-OX40 (CD134) antibody, ivuxolimab, was used to treat the patients.

This clone has a handful of counts. The antigen remains undetermined. Points from the study as a whole: At doses 0.1 to 3.0 mg/kg, CD4+ and CD8+ clones expanded.

The junction had 5 bases not matched to a gene; V was cut back by 7 bases and J by 5 bases. CDR1 MNHNY and CDR2 SVGAGI come from the germline V gene (reference sequence). This CDR3 spans 14 amino acids. The data were produced by immunoSEQ multiplex PCR, yet TCRdb's version contains in-frame clones alone and is incomplete. Of about 73,000 clones detected, around 88% appear once; the ten largest clones hold around 2.8%. This TCR came from an adult with an advanced solid tumor such as melanoma, head and neck, liver or kidney cancer. V is TRBV6-6 and J is TRBJ1-6, with 7 bases lining up with TRBD1. Sequenced material: CD4+ or CD8+ T cells sorted from blood, taken in a trial of the OX40 agonist ivuxolimab. The CDR3 sequence is CASKGQGDNSPLHF. The DNA of the CDR3 is TGTGCCAGCAAAGGGCAGGGGGATAATTCACCCCTCCACTTT.